The count of the clone carrying this T cell receptor (beta chain) is one. Its antigen is currently unknown. A much larger clone lies a single base off, so this may be a read error. This CDR3 region has 14 residues. The germline CDR1 and CDR2 sequences are MNHEY and SVGEGT. Stated time point: persistent/refractory GD, antithyroid drugs over 5 years with positive TRAb. After RNA was extracted from PBMCs, the TCR library was made from it. This sample is part of a study of regulatory T cells in long-lasting Graves disease. The wider study: Positivity for TSH receptor antibodies plus over 5 years of antithyroid drugs meant persistent Graves' disease.

Assembly of TCR beta libraries relied on iRepertoire HTBI primers together with Arm-PCR of CDR3 regions. TCRdb itself ran the multiplex PCR reads through MiXCR, one entry per CDR3 protein. The data show about 290,000 distinct CDR3 sequences, 22% seen once. Study observations and caveats: TCR diversity in persistent Graves' patients was below that of newly diagnosed ones. Accuracy may have been reduced by the small sample size. Among the persistent patients, roughly 2,500 public clonotypes were shared, more than the roughly 970 shared among new patients.

J is TRBJ2-3 and V is TRBV6-2 or TRBV6-3; D perhaps matches TRBD1 (6 bases). The TCR was taken from a female donor with Graves disease. Sequencing used peripheral blood mononuclear cells (PBMCs), obtained when the disease was refractory, from a patient treated with antithyroid drugs. The DNA of the CDR3 is TGTGCCAGCAGGGTTGACAGGTCCAGGGAGACCCGGTACTTC. Its translation is CASRVDRSRETRYF.